The 20 T cell receptor beta chains below all came from one sample that was sequenced in a study of cytomegalovirus exposure and HLA in healthy donors. Only in-frame clones appear in the TCRdb table, and some are missing; sequencing was by immunoSEQ multiplex PCR. This table holds around 140,000 clones, approximately 94% found once. The sample comprised PBMCs. Every receptor here comes from a man aged 18 to 30 in good health and CMV-seropositive.

The chain has TRBV28 and TRBJ2-7; D remains ambiguous. Germline lookup yields CDR1 MDHEN and CDR2 SYDVKM. The V gene lost 2 bases and the J gene lost 3 bases, with 11 bases spanning the gap. The CDR3 totals 14 residues. CDR3 sequence: CASSLPGFNYEQYF. Here the CDR3 DNA reads TGTGCCAGCAGTTTACCCGGGTTCAACTACGAGCAGTACTTC.

This chain joins TRBV7-2 and TRBJ1-2; D might be TRBD1 (5 bases). V was shortened by 1 base and J by 7 bases, with 10 bases between the two germline ends. CDR3 size: 13 residues. Germline CDR1 is SGHTA and CDR2 is FQGNSA. The CDR3: CASSLGRQGGYTF. CDR3 nucleotides: TGTGCCAGCAGCTTAGGGCGGCAGGGTGGCTACACCTTC.

The chain recombines TRBV18 with TRBJ2-6, with 7 bases aligning to TRBD1. Germline CDR1 KGHSH, CDR2 LQKENI. The CDR3 sequence is 18 residues long. Trimming took 0 bases from V and 4 from J; bases not matched to a gene: 9. For the CDR3, the DNA is TGTGCCAGCTCACCACCATACAGGGGAACAGCAGGGGCCAACGTCCTGACTTTC. This sequence encodes CASSPPYRGTAGANVLTF.

The chain uses TRBV19 and TRBJ2-3; D is possibly TRBD2 (5 bases). Trimming took 2 bases from V and 0 from J, leaving 9 bases between them. Germline V CDR1 and CDR2: LNHDA, SQIVND (reference sequence). The CDR3 sequence is 15 residues long. The DNA of the CDR3 is TGTGCCAGTAGTATAACCGGGGTTAGCACAGATACGCAGTATTTT. It yields the protein CASSITGVSTDTQYF.

V is TRBV18 and J is TRBJ1-1; tentative D call: TRBD1 (5 bases). Germline assignment: CDR1 KGHSH and CDR2 LQKENI. V lost 3 bases and J 1 base, leaving 12 bases between the germline ends. There are 15 residues in the CDR3. CDR3 residues: CASSPYGGTNTEAFF. The CDR3 DNA follows: TGTGCCAGCTCACCCTACGGGGGGACGAACACTGAAGCTTTCTTT.

The chain recombines TRBV18 with TRBJ2-7; 7 bases are shared with TRBD1. The ends lost 5 bases at V and 2 bases at J; junction bases unmatched: 6. The CDR3 is 14 residues long. Germline V gene data show CDR1 as KGHSH and CDR2 as LQKENI. This chain's CDR3 is CASSRTGRTYEQYF. DNA of the CDR3: TGTGCCAGCTCAAGGACAGGACGAACCTACGAGCAGTACTTC.

This clone is a singleton in its sample. The J gene is TRBJ2-3, the V gene TRBV9, with 8 nucleotides matching TRBD2. The CDR3 has 15 amino acids. The J segment lost 2 bases and the V segment lost 3 bases, leaving 5 bases of the junction unmatched. From germline, CDR1 is SGDLS and CDR2 YYNGEE. This CDR3 is CASSGGLVSTDTQYF. The CDR3 DNA follows: TGTGCCAGCAGCGGGGGACTAGTTTCCACAGATACGCAGTATTTT.

Here the CDR3 reads CASRAGGSLSHQPQHF. CDR3 in DNA: TGTGCCAGCAGGGCTGGGGGCTCCCTCTCACATCAGCCCCAGCATTTT. The V gene is TRBV28, the J gene TRBJ1-5, with D possibly being TRBD1 (6 bases). The germline gives CDR1 MDHEN, CDR2 SYDVKM. There are 16 residues in the CDR3. With 6 bases removed from V and 5 bases from J, the gap between germline ends came to 20 bases.

The J gene is TRBJ2-1, the V gene TRBV11-2; TRBD2 agrees at 10 bases. The CDR3 has 16 amino acids. Per the germline V gene, CDR1 is SGHAT and CDR2 is FQNNGV. The V segment lost 5 bases and the J segment 2 bases; nucleotides outside the gene matches: 6. The CDR3 DNA is TGTGCCAGCAGCGCCCAAAGCGGGAGGGCCTACAATGAGCAGTTCTTC. This encodes CASSAQSGRAYNEQFF.

This chain uses TRBV29-1 with TRBJ2-3; 10 nucleotides align to TRBD2. The germline V gene has CDR1 SQVTM and CDR2 ANQGSEA. This CDR3 comprises 15 residues. Unmatched junction bases numbered 10, after V lost 3 bases and J lost 7 bases. The CDR3 loop is CSVEYDSGGRYTQYF. Here the CDR3 DNA reads TGCAGCGTTGAGTACGATAGCGGGGGGAGGTATACGCAGTATTTT.

This clone has only one observation. The chain employs TRBV5-5 and TRBJ2-1, with a possible D match to TRBD2 (6 bases). The V end lost 2 bases, the J end lost 10 bases, and 25 bases lay between the germline ends. The CDR3 runs 17 residues. Germline V CDR1 and CDR2: SGHKS, YYEKEE (reference sequence). The CDR3 DNA is TGTGCCAGCAGCTTATATATAGCGGCCTCCCTCAATGAAGAGCAGTTCTTC. Translating it yields CASSLYIAASLNEEQFF.

The chain has TRBV18 and TRBJ2-7, with 7 nucleotides matching TRBD2. Germline V gene lookup returns CDR1 KGHSH and CDR2 LQKENI. There are 16 residues in the CDR3. Losses at the gene ends were 4 bases for V and 6 bases for J; bases not matched to a gene: 15. CDR3 sequence reads: CASSRGSSGTIGEQYF. Here the CDR3 DNA reads TGTGCCAGCTCACGAGGCTCCAGCGGGACTATCGGCGAGCAGTACTTC. The variable domain in full, with the rest retrieved from reference TRBV18 and TRBJ2-7, is NAGVMQNPRHLVRRRGQEARLRCSPMKGHSHVYWYRQLPEEGLKFMVYLQKENIIDESGMPKERFSAEFPKEGPSILRIQQVVRGDSAAYFCASSRGSSGTIGEQYFGPGTRLTVT.

The gene calls are TRBV2 and TRBJ2-1; no clear D. The V and J ends lost 5 bases and 6 bases respectively, with 11 bases between them. This CDR3 has 13 amino acids. The germline CDR1 and CDR2 sequences are SNHLY and FYNNEI. CDR3 residues: CASSTRLGNEQFF. CDR3 sequence (DNA): TGTGCCAGCAGTACCCGACTCGGCAATGAGCAGTTCTTC.

The rearrangement uses TRBV23-1 and TRBJ2-3, with no clear D. TRBV23-1 is identified as an open reading frame with a role that is uncertain. V lost 3 bases to trimming and J lost 5 bases, with 6 bases between them. The CDR3 sequence is 12 residues long. CDR3 bases: TGCGCCAGCAGTCAGCCGGTAGATACGCAGTATTTT. Protein product: CASSQPVDTQYF.

The rearrangement uses TRBV28 and TRBJ2-5; the match to TRBD2 covers 7 bases. This CDR3 comprises 17 residues. V gave up 4 bases and J gave up 3 bases; unmatched junction bases: 14. Germline CDR1 is MDHEN and CDR2 is SYDVKM. CDR3 in DNA: TGTGCCAGCAGTTCTCTCACTCCCCGGGACTACAAAGAGACCCAGTACTTC. Its protein is CASSSLTPRDYKETQYF.

The gene calls are TRBV7-9 and TRBJ2-1, with TRBD2 as a possible D gene (6 bases). CDR1 SEHNR and CDR2 FQNEAQ come from the germline V gene (reference sequence). The CDR3 runs to 15 residues. V dropped 1 base and J dropped 6 bases, with 13 bases sitting between them. The CDR3: CASSLGAEGVNEQFF. CDR3 nucleotide sequence: TGTGCCAGCAGCTTAGGGGCGGAGGGAGTCAATGAGCAGTTCTTC.

This chain connects TRBV11-2 to TRBJ1-4, with D tentatively TRBD1 (5 bases). CDR1 SGHAT and CDR2 FQNNGV come from the germline V gene. The CDR3 is made up of 15 amino acids. Trimming shortened V by 5 bases and J by 0 bases, and 10 bases separated the two germline ends. This CDR3 is CASSRATATNEKLFF. The CDR3 bases are TGTGCCAGCAGCCGGGCGACAGCAACTAATGAAAAACTGTTTTTT.

The chain joins TRBV5-4 to TRBJ2-7; perhaps TRBD2 as D (6 bases). The CDR3 covers 14 residues. Germline V gene sequence: CDR1 SGHNT, CDR2 YYREEE (reference sequence). Trimming left V 6 bases short and J 3 bases short, with 16 bases between. CDR3 DNA sequence: TGTGCCAGCACCACTAGCCAAGGAAGCTACGAGCAGTACTTC. This translates into CASTTSQGSYEQYF.

The J gene is TRBJ2-3, the V gene TRBV5-1; 7 bases are a match to TRBD2. Germline V CDR1 and CDR2: SGHRS, YFSETQ. The J segment lost 1 base and the V segment lost 0 bases, leaving 5 bases of the junction unmatched. The CDR3 runs 16 residues. CDR3 protein: CASSLGQGGGTDTQYF. The CDR3 nucleotides read TGCGCCAGCAGCTTGGGGCAGGGAGGGGGCACAGATACGCAGTATTTT.

This chain joins TRBV28 and TRBJ2-1, with a weak D call TRBD2 (5 bases). The CDR3 consists of 13 residues. Per the germline V gene, CDR1 is MDHEN and CDR2 is SYDVKM. Between the trimmed V and J ends, which lost 5 bases and 2 bases, there was a span of 7 bases. In DNA, the CDR3 is TGTGCCAGCAGTAGCGGAGCCTACAATGAGCAGTTCTTC. Translating gives CASSSGAYNEQFF.